This entry features one T cell receptor (beta chain) sequence. This specimen comes from a study of CD8+CD57+ T cells in acquired aplastic anemia. As for the study in general: Sorted cells (CD4+ and CD8+) yielded DNA amounts that averaged approximately 3.1 ug.

V was shortened by 2 bases and J by 4 bases, with 9 bases between the two germline ends. This CDR3 comprises 13 residues. In germline, CDR1 is SGHDT, CDR2 YYEEEE. Both TCR beta VDJ combination and CDR3 sequence profiling were carried out. Genomic DNA was the template for this profiling. TCRdb re-derived calls from the reads in MiXCR, one entry per CDR3 protein. The repertoire has more than 45,000 distinct CDR3 sequences, roughly three fifths of them found once; the top ten carry around 17%. Patients sequenced had flow cytometry evidence of CD8+CD57+ cell expansion. The patients, all of them, had severe acquired aplastic anemia.

The V and J genes are TRBV5-6 and TRBJ2-5; possibly TRBD2 for D (6 bases). Sequenced material: sorted CD4+, CD8+, or CD8+CD57+ T cells (not recorded which) from PBMCs. The clonotype comes from a human donor with aplastic anemia. The CDR3: CASSLIGGETQYF. The CDR3, as DNA: TGTGCCAGCAGCTTAATCGGGGGAGAGACCCAGTACTTC.